A selection of T cell receptor beta chains follows, all from one sample in a study of blood T cell repertoires in COVID-19. The repertoire was sequenced with immunoSEQ multiplex PCR; TCRdb's copy has only in-frame clones and lacks some. The table has about 93,000 clones, 80% seen once. The sequencing input was peripheral blood. The source of these receptors is a human donor in a cohort sampled during active COVID-19. The CDR3 runs from the conserved cysteine through the conserved F or W. The D gene is left open where the match is weak. A clone size is listed for some rows: how often the clone was seen (once, few, many), or a class if it is expanded.

v_call	j_call	d_call	clone_size	cdr3_aa	cdr3_nt
TRBV5-6	TRBJ2-5	NA	NA	CASSLGVGDQETQYF	TGTGCCAGCAGCTTGGGGGTCGGAGACCAAGAGACCCAGTACTTC
TRBV28	TRBJ2-2	NA	NA	CASSFWPRSWVTNTGELFF	TGTGCCAGCAGTTTCTGGCCCCGTAGCTGGGTCACGAACACCGGGGAGCTGTTTTTT
TRBV18	TRBJ2-4	TRBD1	NA	CASSPGQGAKGDIQYF	TGTGCCAGCTCACCAGGGCAGGGGGCGAAGGGTGACATTCAGTACTTC
TRBV27	TRBJ2-3	TRBD2	few	CASRVKREGTLSTDTQYF	TGTGCCAGCAGGGTAAAGCGGGAGGGTACCCTTAGCACAGATACGCAGTATTTT
TRBV7-8	TRBJ1-1	NA	NA	CASSLEGRAHTEAFF	TGTGCCAGCAGCTTAGAGGGCAGGGCTCACACTGAAGCTTTCTTT
TRBV6-2/TRBV6-3	TRBJ1-5	TRBD1	NA	CASSRTGGGNQPQHF	TGTGCCAGCAGTCGGACAGGGGGTGGCAATCAGCCCCAGCATTTT
TRBV18	TRBJ2-5	TRBD2	NA	CASSPTSGGQETQYF	TGTGCCAGCTCACCCACTAGCGGGGGACAAGAGACCCAGTACTTC
TRBV5-1	TRBJ1-6	TRBD1	few	CASSLEARGQFNNSPLHF	TGCGCCAGCAGCTTGGAGGCCAGGGGGCAATTTAATAATTCACCCCTCCACTTT
TRBV3-1/TRBV3-2	TRBJ2-2	TRBD1	NA	CASSQLTGAGELFF	TGTGCCAGCAGCCAGTTAACAGGGGCCGGGGAGCTGTTTTTT
TRBV28	TRBJ1-2	NA	NA	CASSPAGLLSGYTF	TGTGCCAGCAGCCCCGCGGGCCTGCTTAGTGGCTACACCTTC
TRBV19	TRBJ2-2	TRBD1	NA	CASSTLGQGIGELFF	TGTGCCAGTAGTACCCTAGGACAGGGGATCGGGGAGCTGTTTTTT
TRBV5-4	TRBJ2-3	NA	NA	CASSLQGPTDTQYF	TGTGCCAGCAGCTTGCAGGGGCCCACAGATACGCAGTATTTT
TRBV9	TRBJ2-2	TRBD2	NA	CASSVGYGTSGRAEGELFF	TGTGCCAGCAGCGTAGGGTACGGGACTAGCGGGAGGGCCGAGGGGGAGCTGTTTTTT
TRBV28	TRBJ2-5	TRBD1	NA	CASSLSDRGETQYF	TGTGCCAGCAGTCTCTCGGACAGGGGAGAGACCCAGTACTTC
TRBV9	TRBJ1-6	NA	NA	CASSAEQGSSPLHF	TGTGCCAGCAGCGCAGAACAGGGCTCCTCACCCCTCCACTTT
TRBV7-3	TRBJ1-6	TRBD1	NA	CASSAGQGRSPLHF	TGTGCCAGCAGCGCGGGACAGGGAAGGTCACCCCTCCACTTT